This is a list of T cell receptor beta chains from one sample in a study of blood T cell repertoires in COVID-19. The protocol was immunoSEQ multiplex PCR, while the TCRdb copy is restricted to in-frame clones and leaves out a portion. The sample consists of roughly 240,000 clones, around 83% of them appearing once. Sequenced input: peripheral blood. These receptors came from a man between 18 and 35 years old with active or convalescent COVID-19. Each CDR3 is given with its conserved first and last residue. Fields, in order: clone size, J gene, D gene, CDR3 length, V gene, CDR3 protein, CDR3 DNA. A D gene is named only where the DNA matches it firmly. The size field is filled for only some rows; it gives once, few, many or a size class.

clone_size: .
j_call: TRBJ2-2
d_call: .
cdr3_length: 14
v_call: TRBV29-1
cdr3_aa: CSAPLRGNTGELFF
cdr3_nt: TGCAGCGCCCCCTTGCGGGGGAACACCGGGGAGCTGTTTTTT

clone_size: .
j_call: TRBJ1-5
d_call: .
cdr3_length: 13
v_call: TRBV5-1
cdr3_aa: CASSPMPQQPQHF
cdr3_nt: TGCGCCAGCAGCCCTATGCCCCAACAGCCCCAGCATTTT

clone_size: .
j_call: TRBJ2-3
d_call: .
cdr3_length: 13
v_call: TRBV5-6
cdr3_aa: CASSDSGEDTQYF
cdr3_nt: TGTGCCAGCAGCGACTCGGGAGAGGATACGCAGTATTTT

clone_size: .
j_call: TRBJ1-5
d_call: .
cdr3_length: 15
v_call: TRBV28
cdr3_aa: CASSTGSLGNQPQHF
cdr3_nt: TGTGCCAGCAGTACAGGGTCTTTAGGAAATCAGCCCCAGCATTTT

clone_size: .
j_call: TRBJ2-5
d_call: TRBD2
cdr3_length: 18
v_call: TRBV4-3
cdr3_aa: CASSQDSGLAGGKETQYF
cdr3_nt: TGCGCCAGCAGCCAAGATTCCGGACTAGCGGGAGGGAAAGAGACCCAGTACTTC

clone_size: .
j_call: TRBJ1-4
d_call: .
cdr3_length: 12
v_call: TRBV9
cdr3_aa: CASSPGGEKLFF
cdr3_nt: TGTGCCAGCAGCCCTGGGGGGGAAAAACTGTTTTTT

clone_size: .
j_call: TRBJ2-7
d_call: .
cdr3_length: 15
v_call: TRBV7-6
cdr3_aa: CASSLVQEQSYEQYF
cdr3_nt: TGTGCCAGCAGCTTAGTGCAGGAACAGTCCTACGAGCAGTACTTC

clone_size: .
j_call: TRBJ2-7
d_call: .
cdr3_length: 14
v_call: TRBV10-3
cdr3_aa: CAARIGARGYEQYF
cdr3_nt: TGTGCCGCGAGGATCGGTGCCCGAGGCTACGAGCAGTACTTC

clone_size: .
j_call: TRBJ2-1
d_call: TRBD2
cdr3_length: 14
v_call: TRBV4-2
cdr3_aa: CASSQERGGREQFF
cdr3_nt: TGTGCCAGCAGCCAAGAGCGGGGGGGGAGGGAGCAGTTCTTC

clone_size: .
j_call: TRBJ1-4
d_call: .
cdr3_length: 14
v_call: TRBV6-5
cdr3_aa: CASSLREGGEKLFF
cdr3_nt: TGTGCCAGCAGTTTGAGGGAGGGGGGGGAAAAACTGTTTTTT

clone_size: few
j_call: TRBJ1-1
d_call: .
cdr3_length: 13
v_call: TRBV18
cdr3_aa: CASSPVGGPEAFF
cdr3_nt: TGTGCCAGCTCACCAGTCGGTGGTCCGGAGGCTTTCTTT

clone_size: once
j_call: TRBJ1-4
d_call: .
cdr3_length: 14
v_call: TRBV6-5
cdr3_aa: CASSPYRDNEKLFF
cdr3_nt: TGTGCCAGCAGTCCTTACAGAGATAATGAAAAACTGTTTTTT

clone_size: .
j_call: TRBJ2-7
d_call: .
cdr3_length: 13
v_call: TRBV24-1
cdr3_aa: CATRRGPGYEQYF
cdr3_nt: TGTGCCACCAGGCGGGGGCCAGGATACGAGCAGTACTTC

clone_size: .
j_call: TRBJ2-1
d_call: .
cdr3_length: 15
v_call: TRBV4-1
cdr3_aa: CASSPSYLSFSEQFF
cdr3_nt: TGCGCCAGCAGCCCAAGTTATTTAAGTTTCAGTGAGCAGTTCTTC

clone_size: .
j_call: TRBJ2-7
d_call: .
cdr3_length: 13
v_call: TRBV7-9
cdr3_aa: CASSTVTSYEQYF
cdr3_nt: TGTGCCAGCAGCACGGTAACCTCCTACGAGCAGTACTTC

clone_size: .
j_call: TRBJ2-1
d_call: TRBD2
cdr3_length: 15
v_call: TRBV11-3
cdr3_aa: CASSLALAGVNEQFF
cdr3_nt: TGTGCCAGCAGCTTAGCCCTAGCGGGAGTGAATGAGCAGTTCTTC

clone_size: .
j_call: TRBJ1-6
d_call: TRBD1
cdr3_length: 15
v_call: TRBV4-2
cdr3_aa: CASSQEGQGRSPLHF
cdr3_nt: TGTGCCAGCAGCCAAGAGGGACAGGGCCGTTCACCCCTCCACTTT

clone_size: .
j_call: TRBJ2-3
d_call: .
cdr3_length: 13
v_call: TRBV12-3/TRBV12-4
cdr3_aa: CASSSHGADTQYF
cdr3_nt: TGTGCCAGCAGTTCCCACGGGGCAGATACGCAGTATTTT

clone_size: .
j_call: TRBJ1-1
d_call: .
cdr3_length: 12
v_call: TRBV6-1
cdr3_aa: CASSEVTGKAFF
cdr3_nt: TGTGCCAGCAGTGAAGTCACAGGGAAAGCTTTTTTT

clone_size: .
j_call: TRBJ1-3
d_call: .
cdr3_length: 12
v_call: TRBV28
cdr3_aa: CASSSGSVPIYF
cdr3_nt: TGTGCCAGCAGTAGTGGGAGCGTGCCCATATATTTT

clone_size: .
j_call: TRBJ2-4
d_call: TRBD1
cdr3_length: 11
v_call: TRBV29-1
cdr3_aa: CSVWTGLTQYF
cdr3_nt: TGCAGCGTCTGGACAGGGCTGACTCAGTACTTC

clone_size: once
j_call: TRBJ2-3
d_call: TRBD2
cdr3_length: 15
v_call: TRBV9
cdr3_aa: CASSVEAGDTDTQYF
cdr3_nt: TGTGCCAGCAGCGTAGAAGCGGGGGACACAGATACGCAGTATTTT

clone_size: once
j_call: TRBJ1-6
d_call: .
cdr3_length: 15
v_call: TRBV6-5
cdr3_aa: CASQNPRTYNSPLHF
cdr3_nt: TGTGCCAGCCAAAACCCCAGAACCTATAATTCACCCCTCCACTTT

clone_size: .
j_call: TRBJ2-1
d_call: .
cdr3_length: 14
v_call: TRBV5-1
cdr3_aa: CASAVENRVGEQFF
cdr3_nt: TGCGCCAGCGCCGTCGAAAACAGGGTTGGTGAGCAGTTCTTC

clone_size: .
j_call: TRBJ2-4
d_call: TRBD2
cdr3_length: 16
v_call: TRBV5-5
cdr3_aa: CASSRFSGGREGIQYF
cdr3_nt: TGTGCCAGCAGTAGATTTAGCGGGGGACGAGAGGGGATTCAGTACTTC

clone_size: .
j_call: TRBJ2-3
d_call: TRBD1
cdr3_length: 15
v_call: TRBV6-5
cdr3_aa: CASSYQGQGSDTQYF
cdr3_nt: TGTGCCAGCAGTTACCAGGGACAGGGGTCGGATACGCAGTATTTT

clone_size: .
j_call: TRBJ1-3
d_call: .
cdr3_length: 12
v_call: TRBV13
cdr3_aa: CASSQTGNTIYF
cdr3_nt: TGTGCCAGCAGCCAGACTGGAAACACCATATATTTT

clone_size: .
j_call: TRBJ1-2
d_call: .
cdr3_length: 15
v_call: TRBV7-9
cdr3_aa: CASTLGEGSSNGYTF
cdr3_nt: TGTGCCAGCACCCTGGGGGAGGGTTCGTCCAATGGCTACACCTTC

clone_size: .
j_call: TRBJ1-4
d_call: .
cdr3_length: 15
v_call: TRBV2
cdr3_aa: CASSLSGSFDSLLFF
cdr3_nt: TGTGCCAGCAGCCTATCTGGGTCTTTTGACTCCCTACTGTTTTTT

clone_size: .
j_call: TRBJ2-1
d_call: TRBD2
cdr3_length: 14
v_call: TRBV13
cdr3_aa: CASSSGLAANEQFF
cdr3_nt: TGTGCCAGCAGCTCGGGACTAGCGGCCAATGAGCAGTTCTTC

clone_size: .
j_call: TRBJ1-3
d_call: .
cdr3_length: 15
v_call: TRBV2
cdr3_aa: CASMGGAPVGNTIYF
cdr3_nt: TGTGCCAGCATGGGGGGGGCACCAGTCGGAAACACCATATATTTT

clone_size: .
j_call: TRBJ2-7
d_call: TRBD2
cdr3_length: 14
v_call: TRBV9
cdr3_aa: CASSENVLAGEQYF
cdr3_nt: TGTGCCAGCAGCGAGAACGTCTTAGCGGGGGAGCAGTACTTC

clone_size: .
j_call: TRBJ2-4
d_call: .
cdr3_length: 15
v_call: TRBV19
cdr3_aa: CASSIGRVTKNIQYF
cdr3_nt: TGTGCCAGTAGTATAGGGCGGGTGACCAAAAACATTCAGTACTTC

clone_size: .
j_call: TRBJ1-2
d_call: .
cdr3_length: 17
v_call: TRBV21-1
cdr3_aa: CASSKKGQGSPTYGYTF
cdr3_nt: TGTGCCAGCAGCAAGAAGGGACAGGGCTCCCCTACCTATGGCTACACCTTC

clone_size: once
j_call: TRBJ2-7
d_call: TRBD1
cdr3_length: 14
v_call: TRBV5-5
cdr3_aa: CASSLAGTVYEQYF
cdr3_nt: TGTGCCAGCAGCTTGGCCGGGACAGTCTACGAGCAGTACTTC

clone_size: few
j_call: TRBJ1-2
d_call: TRBD1
cdr3_length: 13
v_call: TRBV19
cdr3_aa: CASSPTGDNGYTF
cdr3_nt: TGTGCCAGTAGCCCCACAGGGGATAATGGCTACACCTTC

clone_size: .
j_call: TRBJ1-1
d_call: .
cdr3_length: 14
v_call: TRBV11-2
cdr3_aa: CASSLDLGSREAFF
cdr3_nt: TGTGCCAGCAGCTTAGATCTCGGGTCAAGAGAAGCTTTCTTT

clone_size: .
j_call: TRBJ2-7
d_call: .
cdr3_length: 16
v_call: TRBV5-5
cdr3_aa: CASSLANRRAAYEQYF
cdr3_nt: TGTGCCAGCAGCTTGGCCAACCGGAGGGCCGCCTACGAGCAGTACTTC

clone_size: .
j_call: TRBJ2-7
d_call: TRBD2
cdr3_length: 15
v_call: TRBV7-2
cdr3_aa: CASSLQPSGLYEQYF
cdr3_nt: TGTGCCAGCAGCTTACAACCTAGCGGACTGTACGAGCAGTACTTC

clone_size: .
j_call: TRBJ1-2
d_call: .
cdr3_length: 14
v_call: TRBV11-3
cdr3_aa: CASSSTNRAYGYTF
cdr3_nt: TGTGCCAGCAGCTCAACCAACAGGGCCTATGGCTACACCTTC

clone_size: .
j_call: TRBJ2-7
d_call: .
cdr3_length: 14
v_call: TRBV5-5
cdr3_aa: CASSLEPALNEQYF
cdr3_nt: TGTGCCAGCAGCTTGGAACCCGCTCTAAACGAGCAGTACTTC

clone_size: .
j_call: TRBJ1-5
d_call: .
cdr3_length: 16
v_call: TRBV28
cdr3_aa: CASSSPRGEANQPQHF
cdr3_nt: TGTGCCAGCAGTTCCCCCCGAGGGGAGGCCAATCAGCCCCAGCATTTT

clone_size: .
j_call: TRBJ2-7
d_call: .
cdr3_length: 14
v_call: TRBV3-1/TRBV3-2
cdr3_aa: CASSQHGRDSEQYF
cdr3_nt: TGTGCCAGCAGCCAACATGGCAGGGACTCGGAGCAGTACTTC

clone_size: .
j_call: TRBJ1-5
d_call: .
cdr3_length: 13
v_call: TRBV29-1
cdr3_aa: CSVVERGNQPQHF
cdr3_nt: TGCAGCGTTGTAGAAAGAGGAAATCAGCCCCAGCATTTT

clone_size: .
j_call: TRBJ2-5
d_call: .
cdr3_length: 15
v_call: TRBV7-6
cdr3_aa: CASSLLSSAVDSQYF
cdr3_nt: TGTGCCAGCAGCTTATTATCTAGCGCGGTCGATTCCCAGTACTTC

clone_size: .
j_call: TRBJ2-7
d_call: .
cdr3_length: 13
v_call: TRBV28
cdr3_aa: CASSLHRVPEQYF
cdr3_nt: TGTGCCAGCAGTCTACACAGGGTCCCCGAGCAGTACTTC

clone_size: .
j_call: TRBJ2-1
d_call: TRBD2
cdr3_length: 15
v_call: TRBV7-3
cdr3_aa: CASSRALAGTNEQFF
cdr3_nt: TGTGCCAGCAGCCGCGCCCTAGCGGGTACCAATGAGCAGTTCTTC

clone_size: .
j_call: TRBJ2-7
d_call: TRBD1
cdr3_length: 14
v_call: TRBV6-5
cdr3_aa: CASRAGQGSYEQYF
cdr3_nt: TGTGCCAGCCGGGCGGGACAGGGGTCCTACGAGCAGTACTTC

clone_size: .
j_call: TRBJ2-3
d_call: TRBD2
cdr3_length: 18
v_call: TRBV6-1
cdr3_aa: CASSGGETSGDGTDTQYF
cdr3_nt: TGTGCCAGCAGTGGAGGAGAAACTAGCGGGGACGGCACAGATACGCAGTATTTT